Following are 2 T cell receptor beta chains from one sample sequenced in a study of CD8 T cells in Susac syndrome. When the RNA was reverse transcribed, random hexamers were used with an input of about 0.5 to 1 ug. TCRdb reprocessed the immunoSEQ multiplex PCR reads via MiXCR and lists one record per CDR3 protein. The sample carries about 180,000 distinct CDR3 sequences, about 94% recorded once. Sequenced material: CD4+ T cells from PBMCs. The origin of the receptors is a human donor with Susac syndrome.

This clonotype was seen a single time. V gene TRBV6-6 combines with J gene TRBJ1-5; tentative D call: TRBD1 (5 bases). Deletions cut 6 bases from V and 5 bases from J, with 14 bases between. CDR1 and CDR2 from the germline V gene are MNHNY and SVGAGI (reference sequence). The CDR3 runs to 14 residues. The CDR3 spells CASSHGADYQPQHF. As DNA, the CDR3 is TGTGCCAGCAGCCACGGGGCAGATTATCAGCCCCAGCATTTT.

The chain employs TRBV4-2 and TRBJ1-5; 8 bases align to TRBD1. This CDR3 comprises 14 residues. The J segment lost 6 bases and the V segment lost 1 base, leaving 2 bases of the junction unmatched. Germline V gives CDR1 LGHNA, CDR2 YNFKEQ. As DNA, the CDR3 is TGTGCCAGCAGCCAAGGACAGGGGACTCAGCCCCAGCATTTT. Its translation is CASSQGQGTQPQHF.